The 29 T cell receptor beta chains below come from one sample, sequenced in a study of cytomegalovirus exposure and HLA in healthy donors. Both 60 Vbeta primers and 13 Jbeta primers went into the PCR. Repertoires were generated with immunoSEQ multiplex PCR, while TCRdb's copy carries only in-frame clones and drops some. This table holds under 250,000 clones, 80% to 85% found once. What was sequenced was PBMCs. The receptors derive from a woman in her forties in good health and CMV-seronegative.

This chain connects TRBV2 to TRBJ1-5; no clear D gene. CDR3 length equals 13 residues. The germline V gene has CDR1 SNHLY and CDR2 FYNNEI. The V and J ends lost 8 bases and 0 bases respectively, with 8 bases between them. As DNA, the CDR3 is TGTGCCAGCGGGGAGGATAGCAATCAGCCCCAGCATTTT. Its protein product is CASGEDSNQPQHF.

The V and J genes are TRBV5-4 and TRBJ2-2; maybe TRBD2 (6 bases). Germline CDR1 is SGHNT and CDR2 is YYREEE (reference sequence). Trimming cost V 4 bases and J 3 bases, with 16 bases left between them. The CDR3 covers 16 residues. CDR3 protein: CASSEISGGDTGELFF. Here the CDR3 DNA reads TGTGCCAGCAGCGAGATAAGCGGAGGGGACACCGGGGAGCTGTTTTTT.

The chain employs TRBV15 and TRBJ1-1; D not certain. This CDR3 comprises 13 residues. Per germline, CDR1 LNHNV and CDR2 YYDKDF (reference sequence). V was shortened by 4 bases and J by 3 bases, with 9 bases between the two germline ends. The CDR3 spells CATSKRDDTEAFF. Written as DNA, the CDR3 is TGTGCCACCAGCAAGAGGGATGACACTGAAGCTTTCTTT.

The rearrangement links TRBV7-9 to TRBJ1-2; D gene uncertain. Germline CDR1 reads SEHNR; CDR2 reads FQNEAQ (reference sequence). The germline V and J ends were trimmed by 6 bases and 2 bases, with 10 bases remaining between them. The CDR3 contains 13 residues. For the CDR3, the DNA is TGTGCCAGCAGTTTCTCCCAGAACTATGGCTACACCTTC. Its translation: CASSFSQNYGYTF. The whole variable domain, filled in from reference TRBV7-9 and TRBJ1-2, reads DTGVSQNPRHKITKRGQNVTFRCDPISEHNRLYWYRQTLGQGPEFLTYFQNEAQLEKSRLLSDRFSAERPKGSFSTLEIQRTEQGDSAMYLCASSFSQNYGYTFGSGTRLTVV.

The chain couples TRBV7-9 to TRBJ1-1; perhaps TRBD1 as D (5 bases). V was shortened by 5 bases and J by 3 bases, with 19 bases between the two germline ends. The CDR3 spans 16 residues. Germline assignment: CDR1 SEHNR and CDR2 FQNEAQ (reference sequence). For the CDR3, the DNA is TGTGCCAGCAGCCCGGCGGGGGAAGGTGCGTACACTGAAGCTTTCTTT. It encodes CASSPAGEGAYTEAFF.

The chain couples TRBV19 to TRBJ1-5; D is perhaps TRBD1 (5 bases). The length of the CDR3 is 14 residues. The V gene's germline CDR1 is LNHDA and CDR2 SQIVND (reference sequence). Trimming cost V 1 base and J 5 bases, with 9 bases left between them. The DNA for the CDR3 is TGTGCCAGTAGTATAGGTCGGGGGTATCAGCCCCAGCATTTT. This sequence encodes CASSIGRGYQPQHF.

The CDR3: CAWGDRVEAFF. The DNA for the CDR3 is TGTGCCTGGGGGGACAGGGTTGAAGCTTTCTTT. The chain has TRBV30 and TRBJ1-1; TRBD1 aligns across 9 bases. Germline V gene data show CDR1 as GTSNPN and CDR2 as SVGIG (reference sequence). V lost 5 bases to trimming and J lost 7 bases; unmatched junction nucleotides: 2. The CDR3 has 11 amino acids.

The V call is TRBV9, the J call TRBJ2-2; no clear D gene. Germline values: CDR1 SGDLS, CDR2 YYNGEE. The V end was cut by 3 bases, the J end by 4 bases, with 16 bases between. The CDR3 is 16 residues long. DNA for the CDR3: TGTGCCAGCAGCGCTCAAACAGCCCACCTCACCGGGGAGCTGTTTTTT. It translates to CASSAQTAHLTGELFF.

The chain carries TRBV29-1 and TRBJ2-5; 9 bases fit TRBD1. The assigned J gene may be wrong: the sequence end matches TRBJ2-7 better. Germline V lookup: CDR1 SQVTM, CDR2 ANQGSEA. The CDR3 length is 15 residues. CDR3 loop: CSVEKYGTGTHEQYF. CDR3 nucleotide sequence: TGCAGCGTTGAGAAGTACGGGACAGGGACCCACGAGCAGTACTTC.

This clone is a singleton in its sample. This chain links TRBV18 with TRBJ2-7, with 9 bases that match TRBD2. J gave up 4 bases and V 3 bases, and 10 bases lay outside the gene matches. This CDR3 comprises 16 residues. Germline values: CDR1 KGHSH, CDR2 LQKENI. Here the CDR3 reads CASSPYLSGRIYEQYF. Written as DNA, the CDR3 is TGTGCCAGCTCACCTTATCTGAGCGGGAGGATATACGAGCAGTACTTC. Full variable domain (rest looked up from reference TRBV18 and TRBJ2-7): NAGVMQNPRHLVRRRGQEARLRCSPMKGHSHVYWYRQLPEEGLKFMVYLQKENIIDESGMPKERFSAEFPKEGPSILRIQQVVRGDSAAYFCASSPYLSGRIYEQYFGPGTRLTVT.

The rearrangement joins TRBV6-5 to TRBJ2-5; D possibly corresponds to TRBD2 (5 bases). This CDR3 spans 15 amino acids. Germline lookup yields CDR1 MNHEY and CDR2 SVGAGI. V was trimmed by 0 bases and J by 5 bases, leaving 13 bases between them. The CDR3 DNA sequence: TGTGCCAGCAGTTACTCCGGGAACCCTCGGGAGACCCAGTACTTC. It is translated as CASSYSGNPRETQYF.

This chain uses TRBV5-6 with TRBJ2-2, with D maybe TRBD2 (6 bases). The V end was cut by 3 bases, the J end by 0 bases, with 12 bases between. Per the germline V gene, CDR1 is SGHDT and CDR2 is YYEEEE. This CDR3 is built from 16 residues. CDR3 region: CASSSEGGANTGELFF. For the CDR3, the DNA is TGTGCCAGCAGCTCGGAGGGCGGCGCGAACACCGGGGAGCTGTTTTTT.

This clone came up once. V usage is TRBV9 and J usage is TRBJ2-1; D remains ambiguous. CDR1 is SGDLS and CDR2 is YYNGEE in the germline V gene. The CDR3 is 18 residues long. V lost 3 bases, J lost 0 bases, and 19 bases lay in between. The DNA for the CDR3 is TGTGCCAGCAGCGCCCGCCGTGAGAGTGCGAGCTCCTACAATGAGCAGTTCTTC. Encoded protein: CASSARRESASSYNEQFF.

This chain joins TRBV30 and TRBJ2-1, with 9 bases aligning to TRBD1. This CDR3 is 14 amino acids long. The germline CDR1 and CDR2 sequences are GTSNPN and SVGIG (reference sequence). The V gene end was trimmed by 4 bases and the J gene end by 4 bases; junction bases not matched to a gene: 5. The CDR3 loop is CAWNRDRGYNEQFF. As DNA, the CDR3 is TGTGCCTGGAACCGAGACAGGGGGTACAATGAGCAGTTCTTC.

The chain links TRBV2 to TRBJ1-1; D is uncertain. This CDR3 is 15 amino acids long. V lost 6 bases to trimming and J lost 4 bases, with 18 bases between them. Germline values: CDR1 SNHLY, CDR2 FYNNEI. CDR3 nucleotide sequence: TGTGCCAGCAGGCAGTCGGCGACTTTAGGCACTGAAGCTTTCTTT. Residues: CASRQSATLGTEAFF.

This chain joins TRBV4-1 and TRBJ1-1, with 10 bases aligning to TRBD1. The CDR3 is made up of 17 amino acids. Germline V lookup: CDR1 MGHRA, CDR2 YSYEKL. Trimming removed 4 bases from V and 3 bases from J; junction bases left unmatched: 11. The CDR3 reads CASSPGGTGARDTEAFF. CDR3 sequence (DNA): TGCGCCAGCAGCCCAGGTGGGACAGGGGCGAGGGACACTGAAGCTTTCTTT.

This chain joins TRBV5-1 and TRBJ2-7, with a possible D match to TRBD1 (9 bases). Per the germline V gene, CDR1 is SGHRS and CDR2 is YFSETQ. The CDR3 length is 16 residues. Trimming shortened V by 1 base and J by 4 bases, and 18 bases separated the two germline ends. Written as DNA, the CDR3 is TGCGCCAGCAGCTTGATTAGCGGGACAGGGATGTACGAGCAGTACTTC. Protein product: CASSLISGTGMYEQYF.

The chain combines TRBV5-1 with TRBJ2-3; D may be TRBD2 (5 bases). CDR3 length: 16 amino acids. Germline assignment: CDR1 SGHRS and CDR2 YFSETQ. V dropped 4 bases and J dropped 4 bases, with 19 bases sitting between them. The CDR3: CASSKAILGAPDTQYF. The CDR3 nucleotides are TGCGCCAGCAGCAAGGCGATACTAGGAGCCCCAGATACGCAGTATTTT.

V and J are TRBV6-4 and TRBJ1-1, with D maybe TRBD1 (6 bases). Trimming took 6 bases from V and 3 from J, leaving 11 bases between them. The CDR3 length is 13 residues. Germline values: CDR1 MRHNA, CDR2 SNTAGT. The CDR3 DNA is TGTGCCAGCAGCCCCGAGGGGGACACTGAAGCTTTCTTT. Encoded protein: CASSPEGDTEAFF.

V gene TRBV10-2 combines with J gene TRBJ2-7, with TRBD2 matching over 7 bases. The germline V gene encodes CDR1 WSHSY and CDR2 SAAADI. The CDR3 consists of 11 residues. With V trimmed by 8 bases and J by 6 bases, 4 bases remained unmatched. CDR3 coding DNA: TGCGCCAGCGGCTCGGGAGGCGAGCAGTACTTC. Its protein is CASGSGGEQYF.

The V gene is TRBV4-2, the J gene TRBJ2-2, with D perhaps matching TRBD2 (6 bases). V lost 8 bases and J 4 bases, leaving 14 bases between the germline ends. The germline gives CDR1 LGHNA, CDR2 YNFKEQ. This CDR3 has 14 amino acids. This CDR3 reads CASGWRVGTGELFF. The CDR3 DNA follows: TGTGCCAGCGGATGGAGGGTGGGCACCGGGGAGCTGTTTTTT.

The chain couples TRBV11-2 to TRBJ2-7, with TRBD1 identical over 8 bases. The CDR3 has 13 amino acids. V dropped 5 bases and J dropped 4; count of bases not matched to a gene: 4. The germline gives CDR1 SGHAT, CDR2 FQNNGV. The CDR3 nucleotides read TGTGCCAGCAGCCCGGACAGGGAGTACGAGCAGTACTTC. Its protein is CASSPDREYEQYF.

The chain joins TRBV6-4 to TRBJ2-1; TRBD2 matches 9 bases. In germline, CDR1 is MRHNA, CDR2 SNTAGT. The CDR3 loop spans 14 amino acids. V shed 7 bases, J shed 8 bases, and the junction held 9 bases outside the gene matches. In DNA, the CDR3 is TGTGCCAGCAAAACTAGCGGGTGGGGAGATGAGCAGTTCTTC. This sequence encodes CASKTSGWGDEQFF.

The gene calls are TRBV9 and TRBJ2-4, with D hard to call. In germline, CDR1 is SGDLS, CDR2 YYNGEE. There are 17 residues in the CDR3. Deletions cut 4 bases from V and 1 base from J, with 18 bases between. The CDR3 DNA follows: TGTGCCAGCAGCCACTATCCCAACTCCCAGGCCAAAAACATTCAGTACTTC. Protein product: CASSHYPNSQAKNIQYF.

With respect to this clone: Distinct nucleotide sequences in the sample also encode this CDR3. The V call is TRBV30, the J call TRBJ2-7; TRBD1 matches at 10 bases. The CDR3 runs 14 residues. Germline CDR1 reads GTSNPN; CDR2 reads SVGIG (reference sequence). Trimming removed 5 bases from V and 4 bases from J; junction bases left unmatched: 8. The CDR3 region is CAWSTGTGVYEQYF. As DNA, the CDR3 is TGTGCCTGGTCGACCGGGACAGGGGTATACGAGCAGTACTTC.

This clone was detected a few times. The rearrangement links TRBV5-1 to TRBJ2-1, with 9 bases matching TRBD2. The V gene's germline CDR1 is SGHRS and CDR2 YFSETQ. The CDR3 sequence is 17 residues long. V was clipped by 4 bases and J by 3 bases; unmatched bases: 11. CDR3 sequence: CASSPSVAGVGYNEQFF. CDR3 sequence (DNA): TGCGCCAGCAGCCCAAGCGTAGCGGGAGTGGGCTACAATGAGCAGTTCTTC.

This rearrangement joins TRBV7-2 to TRBJ1-2; no definite D call. Germline CDR1 SGHTA, CDR2 FQGNSA. The germline V and J ends were trimmed by 2 bases and 7 bases, with 8 bases remaining between them. The CDR3 has 12 residues. DNA for the CDR3: TGTGCCAGCAGCTTATTAAGCTCTGGCTACACCTTC. Protein product: CASSLLSSGYTF.

This chain connects TRBV10-3 to TRBJ1-5; possibly TRBD1 for D (5 bases). Trimming pared 1 base from V and 6 bases from J, leaving 10 bases between. Germline loops: CDR1 ENHRY, CDR2 SYGVKD. This CDR3 has 14 residues. The CDR3 protein is CAISEWGGGQPQHF. The CDR3 DNA follows: TGTGCCATCAGTGAGTGGGGGGGAGGTCAGCCCCAGCATTTT.

V is TRBV9 and J is TRBJ2-2; 12 nucleotides align to TRBD2. This CDR3 is 17 amino acids long. Germline V gene lookup returns CDR1 SGDLS and CDR2 YYNGEE. J lost 6 bases, V lost 3 bases, and 9 bases had no gene match. Written as DNA, the CDR3 is TGTGCCAGCAGCGGGACTAGCGGGACAGTTCTTCCCGGGGAGCTGTTTTTT. This gives the protein CASSGTSGTVLPGELFF.